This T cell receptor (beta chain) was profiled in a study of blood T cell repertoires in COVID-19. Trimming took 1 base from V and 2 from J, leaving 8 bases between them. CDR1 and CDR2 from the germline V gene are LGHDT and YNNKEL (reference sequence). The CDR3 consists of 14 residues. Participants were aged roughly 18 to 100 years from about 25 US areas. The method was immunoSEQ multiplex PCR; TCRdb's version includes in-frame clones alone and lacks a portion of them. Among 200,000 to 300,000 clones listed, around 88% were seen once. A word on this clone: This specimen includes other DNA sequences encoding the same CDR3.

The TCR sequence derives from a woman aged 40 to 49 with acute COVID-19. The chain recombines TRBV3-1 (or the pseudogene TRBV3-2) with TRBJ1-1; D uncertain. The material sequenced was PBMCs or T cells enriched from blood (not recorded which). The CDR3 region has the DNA TGTGCCAGCAGCCAAGTTGGCGGTAACACTGAAGCTTTCTTT. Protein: CASSQVGGNTEAFF.